The rows below give T cell receptor beta chains drawn from one sample of a study of cytomegalovirus exposure and HLA in healthy donors. Libraries were prepared by immunoSEQ multiplex PCR; TCRdb keeps only in-frame clonotypes and omits some of them. The sample table sets out 110,000 to 150,000 clones. The source material was PBMCs. The receptors originated from a male donor in good health and CMV-seronegative. Each CDR3 is given without its conserved first and last residue. The order of the fields is J gene, V gene, CDR3 protein.

TRBJ2-5 | TRBV28 | ASSTGRVAGGPETQY
TRBJ2-5 | TRBV30 | AWSGGNQETQY
TRBJ1-5 | TRBV19 | ASSMSRSNQPQH
TRBJ2-3 | TRBV7-2 | ASSLAGGRTDTQY
TRBJ1-1 | TRBV18 | ASSPSTDRGAF
TRBJ2-3 | TRBV5-1 | ASSLPLGTDTQY
TRBJ1-5 | TRBV4-1 | ASSPGQVNNQPQH
TRBJ2-1 | TRBV19 | ASRAGGSPYNEQF
TRBJ1-1 | TRBV18 | ASSPQDRAGNTEAF
TRBJ1-1 | TRBV2 | STERERGTEAF
TRBJ1-2 | TRBV7-6 | ASSLASGGGYT
TRBJ2-1 | TRBV19 | ASSSGWAYNEQF
TRBJ1-6 | TRBV30 | AWREGGVGSPLH
TRBJ2-1 | TRBV7-2 | ASSTQNGGVDEQF
TRBJ2-7 | TRBV5-4 | ASRAGKTYEQY
TRBJ2-1 | TRBV6-4 | ASSETGGRLNEQF
TRBJ2-7 | TRBV5-4 | ASSLAASTYEQY
TRBJ1-4 | TRBV5-1 | ASSRGQGATNEKLF
TRBJ2-6 | TRBV7-9 | ASSSLPGLAASGANVLT
. | TRBV18 | ASSPPLDRFYEQY
TRBJ2-2 | TRBV2 | ASRKQVNTGELF
TRBJ2-1 | TRBV9 | ASSVGSGSYNEQF
TRBJ1-1 | TRBV20-1 | SAGVGTEAF
TRBJ1-5 | TRBV12-5 | ASGLEADQPQH
TRBJ1-5 | TRBV28 | ASSLTRVGQPQH
TRBJ2-7 | TRBV27 | ASSNTGAREQY
TRBJ1-2 | TRBV9 | ASSGPRTGGFNGYT
TRBJ1-2 | TRBV4-2 | ASSQVGARAAGYT
TRBJ2-5 | TRBV6-6 | ASRRSGGETQY
TRBJ1-1 | TRBV14 | ASSQYTGQDLGAF
TRBJ2-3 | TRBV4-2 | ASSPASRITDTQY
TRBJ1-5 | TRBV28 | ASRLTGGGNQPQH
TRBJ2-5 | TRBV11-1 | ASSLERGQETQY
TRBJ2-7 | TRBV5-1 | ASSLGPGGNYEQY
TRBJ2-7 | TRBV30 | AWSLGQPREQY
TRBJ2-7 | TRBV6-5 | ASQTPGGLHEQY
TRBJ1-5 | TRBV2 | ASSEGGLEPQH
TRBJ1-2 | TRBV19 | ASSIGQGLRYGYT
TRBJ1-2 | TRBV18 | ASSLLDRAGYT
TRBJ2-2 | TRBV10-3 | AISVTGTGYSNTGELF
TRBJ2-7 | TRBV29-1 | SVGLAGTSYEQY
TRBJ2-5 | TRBV6-5 | ASSYRIAGRETQY
TRBJ2-6 | TRBV4-3 | ASSQDLGLGANVLT
TRBJ1-1 | TRBV7-2 | ASSLSGTANTEAF
TRBJ2-1 | TRBV9 | ASSPIDYNEQF
TRBJ1-4 | TRBV29-1 | SGGQGVSEKLF
TRBJ2-4 | TRBV7-6 | ASSLAPRTSGRGLEHIQY
TRBJ1-1 | TRBV18 | ASSRGGDTEAF
TRBJ2-5 | TRBV5-1 | ASWTSGSGETQY
TRBJ1-2 | TRBV6-1 | ASSVAVYGYT
TRBJ1-5 | TRBV29-1 | SVQDAGYSAQH
TRBJ1-4 | TRBV6-6 | ATNTQGREKLF
TRBJ1-1 | TRBV11-2 | ASSLARTGGVF
TRBJ2-7 | TRBV13 | ASSLGGGSPYEQY
TRBJ2-3 | TRBV15 | ATSGTSGSGDTQY